A selection of T cell receptor beta chains follows, all from one sample in a study of T cell repertoires in cytomegalovirus infection. MiXCR, applied by TCRdb to the reads, yields one record per CDR3 protein. The sample lists fewer than 900,000 distinct CDR3 sequences, approximately 32% seen once, with 13% in the top ten. For these TCRs, the target antigens are not known. Sequences were derived from cultured CD8+ T cells from PBMCs, sampled from culture after CMV antigen stimulation. Receptor source: a human donor in good health (CMV status not recorded). Some clones in this sample may be carry-over from other donors' samples. CDR3s include the opening cysteine and the closing phenylalanine or tryptophan. A D gene is named only where the DNA matches it firmly. Part of the rows lack a size; the others show once, few, many or a class for expanded clones.

TRBV27	TRBD1	NA	TRBJ2-7	CASGAGGSYEQYF	TGTGCCAGCGGGGCAGGGGGTTCCTACGAGCAGTACTTC
TRBV10-1	NA	NA	TRBJ2-7	CASSDQGTTSYEQYF	TGCGCCAGCAGTGATCAGGGGACAACCTCCTACGAGCAGTACTTC
TRBV14	NA	NA	TRBJ2-5	CASSQATGFRLPEVETQYF	TGTGCCAGCAGCCAAGCCACAGGGTTCAGGCTCCCCGAGGTAGAGACCCAGTACTTC
TRBV9	NA	NA	TRBJ2-5	CASSAGRGGTQYF	TGTGCCAGCAGCGCAGGACGGGGAGGGACCCAGTACTTC
TRBV12-3/TRBV12-4	TRBD1	NA	TRBJ1-6	CASISQGRNSPLHF	TGTGCCAGCATCTCACAGGGGCGAAATTCACCCCTCCACTTT
TRBV6-2/TRBV6-3	TRBD1	NA	TRBJ1-5	CVSSSDRGFYQPQHF	TGTGTCAGCAGTTCCGACAGGGGATTTTATCAGCCCCAGCATTTT
TRBV7-8	NA	many	TRBJ2-2	CASSFPITGELFF	TGTGCCAGCAGCTTTCCCATCACCGGGGAGCTGTTTTTT
TRBV27	NA	NA	TRBJ1-5	CASSPGQNNQPQHF	TGTGCCAGCTCCCCGGGGCAGAACAATCAGCCCCAGCATTTT
TRBV7-2	TRBD2	many	TRBJ2-1	CASSTPWNSGGADEQFF	TGTGCCAGCAGCACGCCATGGAATAGCGGGGGGGCCGATGAGCAGTTCTTC
TRBV29-1	NA	NA	TRBJ1-1	CSVGPYGTEAFF	TGCAGCGTTGGGCCATACGGGACTGAAGCTTTCTTT
TRBV10-1	NA	NA	TRBJ2-7	CASSESVLAHRGQYF	TGCGCCAGCAGTGAGTCGGTCCTAGCCCACCGGGGGCAGTACTTC
TRBV7-6	NA	many	TRBJ1-6	CASRKGSGSPLHF	TGTGCCAGCAGGAAGGGATCGGGATCACCCCTCCACTTT
TRBV2	NA	few	TRBJ1-1	CAIPSGEAFF	TGTGCCATACCCTCTGGTGAAGCTTTCTTT
TRBV7-6	NA	many	TRBJ1-1	CASSLQGSEAFF	TGTGCCAGCAGCTTACAGGGGTCTGAAGCTTTCTTT
TRBV11-2	NA	many	TRBJ2-1	CASSLAGLGTKNNEQFF	TGTGCCAGCAGCTTAGCGGGCTTGGGGACAAAGAACAATGAGCAGTTCTTC
TRBV4-1	NA	NA	TRBJ2-5	CASSRATGQREETQYF	TGCGCCAGCAGCCGCGCGACGGGGCAACGTGAAGAGACCCAGTACTTC
TRBV5-6	NA	few	TRBJ1-5	CASSLIAESQPQHF	TGTGCCAGCAGCTTGATCGCCGAAAGCCAGCCCCAGCATTTT
TRBV7-9	NA	many	TRBJ2-2	CASSLEGRQANTGELFF	TGTGCCAGCAGCTTAGAGGGGCGGCAGGCCAACACCGGGGAGCTGTTTTTT
TRBV6-6	NA	few	TRBJ1-5	CASSPGTFQPQHF	TGTGCCAGCAGTCCCGGGACCTTTCAGCCCCAGCATTTT
TRBV7-8	TRBD2	NA	TRBJ2-1	CASSQLAGNYNEQFF	TGTGCCAGCAGCCAACTAGCGGGGAACTACAATGAGCAGTTCTTC
TRBV7-8	NA	many	TRBJ2-7	CASSLARVTRNEQYF	TGTGCCAGCAGCTTAGCGAGGGTTACGAGAAACGAGCAGTACTTC
TRBV15	TRBD1	once	TRBJ1-2	CATSRAGRGPGYTF	TGTGCCACCAGCAGAGCGGGCAGGGGGCCTGGCTACACCTTC
TRBV5-8	NA	NA	TRBJ1-1	CASSLPHEAFF	TGTGCCAGCAGCCTCCCACACGAAGCTTTCTTT